This TCR beta chain was observed in a study of cytomegalovirus exposure and HLA in healthy donors. Study results and caveats: With later analysis, a missense DCLRE1C variant became linked to TCR beta V- and J-gene trimming. Of the V segments, some could not be distinguished, including TRBV6-2 and TRBV6-3, and were excluded. There were a few CMV-associated chains whose specificity for CMV antigens was confirmed in vitro.

About this clone: Its antigen is unidentified.

Germline CDR1 reads SNHLY; CDR2 reads FYNNEI. Trimming took 2 bases from V and 0 from J, leaving 8 bases between them. The CDR3 is made up of 15 amino acids. Both 60 Vbeta primers and 13 Jbeta primers went into the PCR. Libraries were prepared by immunoSEQ multiplex PCR; TCRdb keeps only in-frame clonotypes and omits some of them. The sample records about 120,000 clones, roughly 74% being singletons. Sequencing was done on a sample of PBMCs. The origin of this receptor is a young woman in good health and CMV-seronegative. The chain joins TRBV2 to TRBJ1-3; D remains unclear. The CDR3 DNA reads as TGTGCCAGCAGTGAACAGGCGTTCTCTGGAAACACCATATATTTT. Amino acids: CASSEQAFSGNTIYF.